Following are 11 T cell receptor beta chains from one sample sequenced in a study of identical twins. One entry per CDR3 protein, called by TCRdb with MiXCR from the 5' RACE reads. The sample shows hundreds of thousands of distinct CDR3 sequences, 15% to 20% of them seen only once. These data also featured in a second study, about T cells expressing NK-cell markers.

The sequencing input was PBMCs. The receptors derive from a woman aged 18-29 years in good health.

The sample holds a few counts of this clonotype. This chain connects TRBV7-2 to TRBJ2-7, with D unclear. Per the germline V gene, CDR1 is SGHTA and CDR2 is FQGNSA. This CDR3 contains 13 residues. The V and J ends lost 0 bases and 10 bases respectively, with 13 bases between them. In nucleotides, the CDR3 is TGTGCCAGCAGCTTAGCCACAGCAGATAATCAGTACTTC. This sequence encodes CASSLATADNQYF. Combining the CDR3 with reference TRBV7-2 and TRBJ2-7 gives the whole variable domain GAGVSQSPSNKVTEKGKDVELRCDPISGHTALYWYRQSLGQGLEFLIYFQGNSAPDKSGLPSDRFSAERTGGSVSTLTIQRTQQEDSAVYLCASSLATADNQYFGPGTRLTVT.

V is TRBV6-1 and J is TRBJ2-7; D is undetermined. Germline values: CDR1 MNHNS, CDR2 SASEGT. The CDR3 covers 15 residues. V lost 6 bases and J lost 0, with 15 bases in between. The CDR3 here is CASSLHRNPSYEQYF. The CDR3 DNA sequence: TGTGCCAGCAGCCTACATCGGAACCCCTCCTACGAGCAGTACTTC.

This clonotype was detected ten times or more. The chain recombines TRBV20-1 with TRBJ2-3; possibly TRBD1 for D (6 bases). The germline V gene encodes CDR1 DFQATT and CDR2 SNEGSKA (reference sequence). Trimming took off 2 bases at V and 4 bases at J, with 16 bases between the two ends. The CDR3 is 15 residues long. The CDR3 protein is CSARPGTLSSDTQYF. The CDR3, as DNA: TGCAGTGCTAGACCAGGGACACTTTCATCAGATACGCAGTATTTT.

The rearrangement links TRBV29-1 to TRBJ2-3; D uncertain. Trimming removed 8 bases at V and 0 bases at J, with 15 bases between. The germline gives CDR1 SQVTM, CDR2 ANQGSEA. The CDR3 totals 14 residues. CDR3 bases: TGCAGCTGCCGAAGGGCAATTAGCACAGATACGCAGTATTTT. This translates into CSCRRAISTDTQYF.

The CDR3 nucleotides are TGTGCCAGCAGTTCGGGACTAGCGGCATCTTACGAGCAGTACTTC. This gives the protein CASSSGLAASYEQYF. This rearrangement joins TRBV12-3 or TRBV12-4 to TRBJ2-7; TRBD2 aligns across 11 bases. The CDR3 consists of 15 residues. The V and J ends lost 4 bases and 4 bases, in that order; junction bases with no gene match: 6.

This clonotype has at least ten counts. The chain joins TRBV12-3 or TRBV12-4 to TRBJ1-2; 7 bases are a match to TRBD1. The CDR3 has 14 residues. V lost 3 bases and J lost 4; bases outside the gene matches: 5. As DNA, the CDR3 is TGTGCCAGCAGTTTCGGGGCAGGGGGCTATGGCTACACCTTC. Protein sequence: CASSFGAGGYGYTF.

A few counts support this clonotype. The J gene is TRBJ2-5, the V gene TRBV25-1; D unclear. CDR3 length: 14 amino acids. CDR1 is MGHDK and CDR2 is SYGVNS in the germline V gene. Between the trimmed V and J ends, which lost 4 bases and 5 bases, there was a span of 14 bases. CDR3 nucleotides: TGTGCCAGCAGTGTCCTGGCCTTAGGGGAGACCCAGTACTTC. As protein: CASSVLALGETQYF.

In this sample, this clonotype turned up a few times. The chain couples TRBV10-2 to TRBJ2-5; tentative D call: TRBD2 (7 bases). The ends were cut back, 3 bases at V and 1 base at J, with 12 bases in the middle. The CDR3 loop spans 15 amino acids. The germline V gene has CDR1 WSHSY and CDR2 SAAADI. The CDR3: CASSEGGAGQETQYF. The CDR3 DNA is TGCGCCAGCAGTGAAGGGGGGGCGGGCCAAGAGACCCAGTACTTC.

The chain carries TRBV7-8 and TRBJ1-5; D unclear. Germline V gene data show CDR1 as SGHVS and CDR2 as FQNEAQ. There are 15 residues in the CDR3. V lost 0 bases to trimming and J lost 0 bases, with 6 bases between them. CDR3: CASSLARFSNQPQHF. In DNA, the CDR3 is TGTGCCAGCAGCTTAGCCCGGTTTAGCAATCAGCCCCAGCATTTT.

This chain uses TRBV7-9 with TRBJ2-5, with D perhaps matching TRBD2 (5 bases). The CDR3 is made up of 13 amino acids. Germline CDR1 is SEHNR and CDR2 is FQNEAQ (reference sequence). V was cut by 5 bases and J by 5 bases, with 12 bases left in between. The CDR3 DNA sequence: TGTGCCAGCAGCCCTATCTCGGGGGAGACCCAGTACTTC. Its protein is CASSPISGETQYF.

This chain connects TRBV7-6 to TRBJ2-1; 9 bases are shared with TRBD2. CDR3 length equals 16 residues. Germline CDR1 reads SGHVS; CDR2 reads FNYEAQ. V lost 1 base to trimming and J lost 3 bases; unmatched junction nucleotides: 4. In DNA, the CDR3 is TGTGCCAGCAGCTTAGTCCAGACTAGCGGCTACAATGAGCAGTTCTTC. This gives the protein CASSLVQTSGYNEQFF.